Following are 25 T cell receptor beta chains from one sample sequenced in a study of T cell responses to AZD1222 COVID-19 vaccine. TCRdb's table, derived via immunoSEQ multiplex PCR, lists solely in-frame clones and lacks some. This sample has approximately 120,000 clones, with more than 75% found just once. This specimen consisted of peripheral blood, obtained on day 0 of AZD1222 vaccination. The receptors stem from an adult in good health.

This chain uses TRBV19 with TRBJ2-7; 10 bases match TRBD1. Germline assignment: CDR1 LNHDA and CDR2 SQIVND (reference sequence). The junction had 9 bases not matched to a gene; V was cut back by 6 bases and J by 4 bases. The CDR3 contains 15 residues. The CDR3 reads CASSSTTGGSYEQYF. The CDR3 nucleotides are TGTGCCAGTAGCTCTACGACAGGGGGCTCATACGAGCAGTACTTC.

In its sample, this clone was seen once. The gene calls are TRBV6-1 and TRBJ1-4, with unresolved D. From germline, CDR1 is MNHNS and CDR2 SASEGT. This CDR3 contains 13 residues. V dropped 1 base and J dropped 5 bases, with 5 bases sitting between them. The chain's CDR3 is CASSEDRNEKLFF. In DNA, the CDR3 is TGTGCCAGCAGTGAAGACAGAAATGAAAAACTGTTTTTT.

The chain joins TRBV6-1 to TRBJ2-3; D gene ambiguous. This CDR3 spans 12 amino acids. V gave up 2 bases and J gave up 4 bases, with 4 bases separating them. CDR1 is MNHNS and CDR2 is SASEGT in the germline V gene. CDR3 protein: CASSESADTQYF. CDR3 bases: TGTGCCAGCAGTGAATCAGCAGATACGCAGTATTTT.

The V call is TRBV5-4, the J call TRBJ2-1; 13 bases map to TRBD2. Germline loops: CDR1 SGHNT, CDR2 YYREEE (reference sequence). The CDR3 has 15 residues. Trimming took 4 bases from V and 8 from J; bases not matched to a gene: 6. Here the CDR3 DNA reads TGTGCCAGCAGCGCGGGACTAGCGGGAAAGGATGAGCAGTTCTTC. Its translation: CASSAGLAGKDEQFF.

The chain couples TRBV6-5 to TRBJ1-2; no reliable D call. V lost 3 bases and J lost 4, with 15 bases in between. From germline, CDR1 is MNHEY and CDR2 SVGAGI. The CDR3 spans 15 residues. The CDR3 sequence is CASSYGDDTFYGYTF. CDR3 coding DNA: TGTGCCAGCAGTTATGGAGACGACACATTCTATGGCTACACCTTC.

The rearrangement joins TRBV5-1 to TRBJ1-4; tentatively, D is TRBD1 (5 bases). The V end lost 4 bases, the J end lost 0 bases, and 19 bases lay between the germline ends. Per the germline V gene, CDR1 is SGHRS and CDR2 is YFSETQ. The CDR3 sequence is 18 residues long. CDR3 sequence reads: CASSRTPGPLATNEKLFF. The CDR3 DNA reads as TGCGCCAGCAGCCGCACTCCGGGGCCCCTGGCAACTAATGAAAAACTGTTTTTT.

The V and J genes are TRBV19 and TRBJ1-5; D uncertain. The CDR3 is made up of 14 amino acids. V lost 5 bases and J 1 base, leaving 9 bases between the germline ends. From germline, CDR1 is LNHDA and CDR2 SQIVND (reference sequence). CDR3 nucleotide sequence: TGTGCCAGTAGTTATCGGGAGAGCAATCAGCCCCAGCATTTT. Its protein product is CASSYRESNQPQHF.

The V call is TRBV18, the J call TRBJ2-3, with 10 bases that match TRBD2. This CDR3 is built from 16 residues. The germline CDR1 and CDR2 sequences are KGHSH and LQKENI. The ends lost 0 bases at V and 1 base at J; junction bases unmatched: 1. The CDR3 region has the DNA TGTGCCAGCTCACCACCAAGCGGGAGGGGCACAGATACGCAGTATTTT. This gives the protein CASSPPSGRGTDTQYF.

This clone appeared a few times. The V call is TRBV5-1, the J call TRBJ2-1; 13 positions match TRBD2. Germline V gene data show CDR1 as SGHRS and CDR2 as YFSETQ. This CDR3 comprises 18 residues. V shed 4 bases, J shed 9 bases, and the junction held 16 bases outside the gene matches. In DNA form, the CDR3 reads TGCGCCAGCAGCCAACAAACCGGGACTAGCGGGGTGTTCAGTGAGCAGTTCTTC. This translates into CASSQQTGTSGVFSEQFF. Using reference TRBV5-1 and TRBJ2-1 for the parts outside the CDR3, the full variable domain is KAGVTQTPRYLIKTRGQQVTLSCSPISGHRSVSWYQQTPGQGLQFLFEYFSETQRNKGNFPGRFSGRQFSNSRSEMNVSTLELGDSALYLCASSQQTGTSGVFSEQFFGPGTRLTVL.

The chain carries TRBV3-1 (or the pseudogene TRBV3-2) and TRBJ2-3; the D is unclear. Trimming took off 0 bases at V and 2 bases at J, with 12 bases between the two ends. CDR1 LGHDT and CDR2 YNNKEL come from the germline V gene (reference sequence). The CDR3 contains 16 residues. CDR3 region: CASSQDLGTNTDTQYF. For the CDR3, the DNA is TGTGCCAGCAGCCAAGATCTAGGTACTAACACAGATACGCAGTATTTT.

This rearrangement joins TRBV19 to TRBJ1-1, with a tentative D call TRBD1 (6 bases). The germline V gene encodes CDR1 LNHDA and CDR2 SQIVND (reference sequence). Trimming took 5 bases from V and 1 from J, leaving 11 bases between them. The CDR3 runs to 14 residues. The CDR3 coding sequence is TGTGCCAGTAGTGTCCGAGGGGGGAACACTGAAGCTTTCTTT. This gives the protein CASSVRGGNTEAFF.

This clone has only one observation. This chain links TRBV5-6 with TRBJ2-1; D assignment may be TRBD1 or TRBD2 (5 bases each). Per the germline V gene, CDR1 is SGHDT and CDR2 is YYEEEE. The CDR3 spans 15 residues. V shed 3 bases and J shed 4 bases, with 14 bases lying between them. CDR3 loop: CASSSTRDGYNEQFF. The CDR3 DNA sequence: TGTGCCAGCAGCTCCACGAGGGACGGTTACAATGAGCAGTTCTTC.

This rearrangement joins TRBV15 to TRBJ2-7; the D gene could be TRBD1 or TRBD2 (5 bases each). V was shortened by 8 bases and J by 1 base, with 18 bases between the two germline ends. CDR3 length: 15 amino acids. Germline-derived CDR1 and CDR2 are LNHNV and YYDKDF (reference sequence). CDR3 in DNA: TGTGCCACCTCGATGGGGCGGGCACTATCCTACGAGCAGTACTTC. Its translation is CATSMGRALSYEQYF.

The rearrangement joins TRBV6-4 to TRBJ2-2, with D unclear. Trimming removed 8 bases at V and 2 bases at J, with 12 bases between. This CDR3 is built from 14 residues. Per the germline V gene, CDR1 is MRHNA and CDR2 is SNTAGT. As DNA, the CDR3 is TGTGCCAGCTCCCCAGAGTTAAACACCGGGGAGCTGTTTTTT. It yields the protein CASSPELNTGELFF.

The CDR3 DNA reads as TGTGCCAGCAGTGAACAGGGGGGAGGCCATGAGCAGTTCTTC. It specifies CASSEQGGGHEQFF. The V call is TRBV6-1, the J call TRBJ2-1; D may be TRBD1 (7 bases). CDR1 and CDR2 from the germline V gene are MNHNS and SASEGT. Trimming left V 2 bases short and J 8 bases short, with 13 bases between. The CDR3 runs to 14 residues.

The chain uses TRBV7-2 and TRBJ2-2; TRBD2 matches 9 bases. In germline, CDR1 is SGHTA, CDR2 FQGNSA. The ends lost 2 bases at V and 8 bases at J; junction bases unmatched: 12. CDR3 length: 17 amino acids. The CDR3 is CASSLFFSGSGTGELFF. As DNA, the CDR3 is TGTGCCAGCAGCTTATTTTTTAGCGGGAGCGGTACGGGGGAGCTGTTTTTT.

The chain carries TRBV9 and TRBJ2-3, with 12 bases aligning to TRBD2. CDR3 length equals 14 residues. The germline V gene encodes CDR1 SGDLS and CDR2 YYNGEE. J lost 6 bases, V lost 4 bases, and 3 bases had no gene match. CDR3 DNA: TGTGCCAGCAGCAGACTAGCGGGAGATGATACGCAGTATTTT. This translates into CASSRLAGDDTQYF.

The chain couples TRBV6-2 or TRBV6-3 to TRBJ2-5; D gene uncertain. Germline V CDR1 and CDR2: MNHEY, SVGEGT. This CDR3 has 12 residues. V was trimmed by 3 bases and J by 5 bases, leaving 7 bases between them. Here the CDR3 DNA reads TGTGCCAGCAGTTATCCCGTGGAGACCCAGTACTTC. Translation gives CASSYPVETQYF.

This clone was seen just once. V gene TRBV19 combines with J gene TRBJ1-2, with D possibly TRBD1 on 5 matching bases. The V gene's germline CDR1 is LNHDA and CDR2 SQIVND (reference sequence). This CDR3 has 13 residues. V dropped 3 bases and J dropped 2 bases, with 7 bases sitting between them. The CDR3 DNA follows: TGTGCCAGTAGTATTCCAGGGAACTATGGCTACACCTTC. Translation gives CASSIPGNYGYTF.

The rearrangement links TRBV15 to TRBJ2-7; no definite D call. Per the germline V gene, CDR1 is LNHNV and CDR2 is YYDKDF (reference sequence). This CDR3 has 13 amino acids. V lost 3 bases to trimming and J lost 4 bases, with 10 bases between them. In nucleotides, the CDR3 is TGTGCCACCAGCAGGGCATTGAGTTACGAGCAGTACTTC. It yields the protein CATSRALSYEQYF.

The V gene is TRBV5-1, the J gene TRBJ2-3, with 7 bases fitting TRBD1. The CDR3 runs to 13 residues. V trimming: 8 bases; J trimming: 5 bases; junction bases outside the gene matches: 8. Per germline, CDR1 SGHRS and CDR2 YFSETQ. The CDR3 region is CASATGWKDTQYF. The CDR3 bases are TGCGCCAGTGCGACAGGGTGGAAAGATACGCAGTATTTT.

This clone was counted many times. The rearrangement joins TRBV19 to TRBJ1-4; TRBD1 might be the D (5 bases). Germline CDR1 and CDR2: LNHDA and SQIVND (reference sequence). V dropped 4 bases and J dropped 10 bases, with 10 bases sitting between them. This CDR3 region has 12 residues. In DNA, the CDR3 is TGTGCCAGTAGTAGATCGCAGGGAAAACTGTTTTTT. It is translated as CASSRSQGKLFF.

The chain links TRBV4-3 to TRBJ2-5; D perhaps matches TRBD2 (6 bases). There are 15 residues in the CDR3. V lost 1 base to trimming and J lost 2 bases, with 11 bases between them. Germline CDR1 reads LGHNA; CDR2 reads YSLEER. CDR3 bases: TGCGCCAGCAGCCAAGGTCAGGGAGGACAAGAGACCCAGTACTTC. As protein: CASSQGQGGQETQYF.

The V gene is TRBV5-4, the J gene TRBJ2-2, with 7 positions matching TRBD2. The germline CDR1 and CDR2 sequences are SGHNT and YYREEE (reference sequence). The CDR3 loop spans 16 amino acids. The junction had 10 bases not matched to a gene; V was cut back by 1 base and J by 7 bases. CDR3 nucleotide sequence: TGTGCCAGCAGCTTGATGGAAACTAGCGCGGTCGGGGAGCTGTTTTTT. As protein: CASSLMETSAVGELFF.

This clone was picked up a small number of times. CDR3 DNA: TGTGCCAGCAGCCAAGATGGGGCACTAACCACTGAAGCTTTCTTT. Translated: CASSQDGALTTEAFF. The genes are TRBV3-1 (or the pseudogene TRBV3-2) and TRBJ1-1; possible D gene TRBD1, 5 bases. The CDR3 runs to 15 residues. Germline V gives CDR1 LGHDT, CDR2 YNNKEL (reference sequence). Trimming removed 0 bases from V and 4 bases from J, with 12 bases in between.